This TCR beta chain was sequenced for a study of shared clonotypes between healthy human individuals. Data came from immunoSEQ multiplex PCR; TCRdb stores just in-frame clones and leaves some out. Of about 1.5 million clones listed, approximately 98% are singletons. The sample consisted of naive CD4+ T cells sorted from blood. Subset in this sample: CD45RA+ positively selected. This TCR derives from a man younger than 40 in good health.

CDR3 coding DNA: TGTGCCAGCAGCTTAGACTCCTTAGCGGGAAGGGCCGGGGAGCTGTTTTTT. It specifies CASSLDSLAGRAGELFF. This chain connects TRBV11-3 to TRBJ2-2, with 8 bases aligning to TRBD2. Germline V lookup: CDR1 SGHNT, CDR2 YENEEA. The V and J ends lost 0 bases and 6 bases, in that order; junction bases with no gene match: 9. This CDR3 has 17 amino acids.